This TCR beta chain was recorded in a study of blood T cell repertoires in COVID-19. Across the whole study: COVID-19 samples, acute and convalescent, were from the United States, Italy and Spain. PBMCs, B-cell-depleted T cells, or T cells were the source of the cDNA or gDNA that made up the material.

Authors' methods: Estimation of nucleated cell counts relied on the amplification of reference gene primers. Using immunoSEQ multiplex PCR, the repertoire was profiled, and TCRdb retains in-frame clones only, with some absent. V and J calls and clone size are those listed in that table; D and trimming were worked out from the DNA. The top ten clones hold around 3% of a sample with roughly 220,000 clones, approximately 85% of them seen once. This CDR3 has 16 residues. In germline, CDR1 is MNHNS, CDR2 SASEGT. V lost 1 base to trimming and J lost 2 bases, with 15 bases between them. This sequence joins TRBV6-1 and TRBJ2-7, with no clear D. The TCR sequence derives from a man between 45 and 60 years old who had recovered from COVID-19. Sequenced material: peripheral blood. For the CDR3, the DNA is TGTGCCAGCAGTGAAGTAGTCCGGGTCGGCCCCTACGAGCAGTACTTC. This codes for CASSEVVRVGPYEQYF.